This section outlines one TCR beta chain sequence together with its context. As yet, its antigen is unknown. This record comes from a study of cytomegalovirus exposure and HLA in healthy donors. Study-wide results and caveats: Excluded: some indistinguishable V segments such as TRBV6-2 and TRBV6-3. The study put 150 to 200 TCR beta chains on its list as cytomegalovirus-associated. In vitro assays verified that a few CMV-associated chains recognized CMV antigens specifically.

Trimming took 1 base from V and 2 from J, leaving 8 bases between them. This CDR3 comprises 14 residues. The germline gives CDR1 MDHEN, CDR2 SYDVKM. PCR was performed using 60 Vbeta and 13 Jbeta primers. Clones were read by immunoSEQ multiplex PCR, and TCRdb kept only the in-frame ones, dropping some. The sample holds 68,000 or so clones, approximately 75% seen once. Sequenced input: PBMCs. The V gene is TRBV28, the J gene TRBJ1-1; tentative D call: TRBD1 (5 bases). The clonotype comes from a human donor in good health. For the CDR3, the DNA is TGTGCCAGCAGTTTATACACAGGAAACACTGAAGCTTTCTTT. Translating it yields CASSLYTGNTEAFF.